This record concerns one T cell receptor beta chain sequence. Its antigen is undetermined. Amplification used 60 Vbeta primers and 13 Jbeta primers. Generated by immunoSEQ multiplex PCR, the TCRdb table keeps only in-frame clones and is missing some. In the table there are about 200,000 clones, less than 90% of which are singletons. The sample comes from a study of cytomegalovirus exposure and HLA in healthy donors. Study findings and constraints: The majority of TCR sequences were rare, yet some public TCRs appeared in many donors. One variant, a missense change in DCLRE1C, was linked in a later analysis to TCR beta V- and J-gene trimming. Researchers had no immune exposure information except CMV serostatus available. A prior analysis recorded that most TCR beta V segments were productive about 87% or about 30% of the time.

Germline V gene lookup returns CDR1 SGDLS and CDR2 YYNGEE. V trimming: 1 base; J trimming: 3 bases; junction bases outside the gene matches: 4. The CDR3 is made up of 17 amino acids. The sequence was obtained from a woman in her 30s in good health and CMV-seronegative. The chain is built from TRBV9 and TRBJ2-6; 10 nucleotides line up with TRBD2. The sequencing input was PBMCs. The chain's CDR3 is CASSVWLAGVGANVLTF. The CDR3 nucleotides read TGTGCCAGCAGCGTATGGCTAGCGGGAGTTGGGGCCAACGTCCTGACTTTC.